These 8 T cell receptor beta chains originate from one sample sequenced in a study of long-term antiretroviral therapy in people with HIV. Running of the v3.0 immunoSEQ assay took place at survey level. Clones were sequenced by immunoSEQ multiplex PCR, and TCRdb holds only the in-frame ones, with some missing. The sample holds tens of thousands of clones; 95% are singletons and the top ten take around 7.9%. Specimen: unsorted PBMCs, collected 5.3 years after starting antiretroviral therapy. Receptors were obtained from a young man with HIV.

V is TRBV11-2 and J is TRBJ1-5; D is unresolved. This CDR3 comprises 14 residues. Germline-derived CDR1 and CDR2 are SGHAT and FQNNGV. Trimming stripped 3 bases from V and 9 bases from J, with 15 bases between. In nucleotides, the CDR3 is TGTGCCAGCAGCTTTTCGGGCACGGACGGGCCCCAGCATTTT. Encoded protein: CASSFSGTDGPQHF.

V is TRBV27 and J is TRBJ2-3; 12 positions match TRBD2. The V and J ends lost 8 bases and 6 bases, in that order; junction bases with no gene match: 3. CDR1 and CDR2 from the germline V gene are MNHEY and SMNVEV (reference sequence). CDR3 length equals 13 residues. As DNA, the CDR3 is TGTGCCAGCGGACTAGCGGGACTGGATACGCAGTATTTT. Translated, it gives CASGLAGLDTQYF.

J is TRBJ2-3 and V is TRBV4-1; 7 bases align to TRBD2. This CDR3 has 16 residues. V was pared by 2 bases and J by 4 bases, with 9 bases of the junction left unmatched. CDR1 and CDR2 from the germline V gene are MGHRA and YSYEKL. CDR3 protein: CASSQTRGGGSDTQYF. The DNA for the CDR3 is TGCGCCAGCAGCCAAACGAGGGGCGGGGGATCAGATACGCAGTATTTT.

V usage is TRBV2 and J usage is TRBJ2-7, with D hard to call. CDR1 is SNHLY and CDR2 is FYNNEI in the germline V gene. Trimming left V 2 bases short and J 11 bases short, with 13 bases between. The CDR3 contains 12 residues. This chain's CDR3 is CASSEHLGREYF. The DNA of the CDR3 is TGTGCCAGCAGTGAACATCTGGGCCGCGAGTACTTC.

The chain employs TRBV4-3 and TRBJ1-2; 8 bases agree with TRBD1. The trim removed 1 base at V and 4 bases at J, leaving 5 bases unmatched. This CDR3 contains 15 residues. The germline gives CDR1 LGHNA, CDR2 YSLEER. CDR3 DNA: TGCGCCAGCAGCCAAGTCGGAACAGGGGGCTATGGCTACACCTTC. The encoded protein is CASSQVGTGGYGYTF.

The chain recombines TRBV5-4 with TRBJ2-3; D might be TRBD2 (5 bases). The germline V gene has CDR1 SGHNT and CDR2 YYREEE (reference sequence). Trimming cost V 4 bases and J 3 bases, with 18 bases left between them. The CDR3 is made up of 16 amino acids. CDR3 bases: TGTGCCAGCAGCCTGGACGGCGGAAGAGGGACAGATACGCAGTATTTT. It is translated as CASSLDGGRGTDTQYF. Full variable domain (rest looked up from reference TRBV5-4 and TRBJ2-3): ETGVTQSPTHLIKTRGQQVTLRCSSQSGHNTVSWYQQALGQGPQFIFQYYREEENGRGNFPPRFSGLQFPNYSSELNVNALELDDSALYLCASSLDGGRGTDTQYFGPGTRLTVL.

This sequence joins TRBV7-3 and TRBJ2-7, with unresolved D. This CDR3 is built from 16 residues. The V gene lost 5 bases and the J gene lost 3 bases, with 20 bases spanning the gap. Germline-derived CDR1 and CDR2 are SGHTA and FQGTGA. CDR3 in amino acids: CASSPNSRAARYEQYF. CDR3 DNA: TGTGCCAGCAGCCCTAATAGTAGGGCAGCCCGCTACGAGCAGTACTTC.

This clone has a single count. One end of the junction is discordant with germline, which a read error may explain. Here the CDR3 reads CASSLGGGAGGDTQCF. The DNA of the CDR3 is TGCGCCAGCAGCTTGGGTGGGGGGGCAGGCGGAGATACGCAGTGTTTT. The J gene is TRBJ2-3, the V gene TRBV5-1; D perhaps matches TRBD2 (7 bases). CDR3 length equals 16 residues. Germline assignment: CDR1 SGHRS and CDR2 YFSETQ.